The 3 T cell receptor beta chains given below trace back to one sample, sequenced in a study of T-cell reconstitution after alpha-beta-depleted transplantation in children. Unique molecular identifiers were built into the TCRbeta library. Each CDR3 protein gets one entry after TCRdb re-called the PCR reads with MiXCR. This repertoire shows about 600,000 distinct CDR3 sequences, about 10% found once; its top ten account for less than 5%. The specimen comprised PBMCs from the stem cell graft donor, sampled from the stem cell graft. Receptor source: a human donor who donated a stem cell graft to a child with acute myeloid leukemia.

There are many counts of this clonotype. The J gene is TRBJ1-1, the V gene TRBV6-2 or TRBV6-3; D unresolved. This CDR3 has 12 residues. CDR1 and CDR2 (germline): MNHEY, SVGEGT. Deletions cut 2 bases from V and 10 bases from J, with 11 bases between. The CDR3 sequence: CASSYLGGRAFF. The CDR3 nucleotides are TGTGCCAGCAGTTACCTTGGAGGACGAGCTTTCTTT.

This clonotype was picked up a small number of times. The genes are TRBV6-5 and TRBJ2-7; D remains unclear. The V gene's germline CDR1 is MNHEY and CDR2 SVGAGI. The CDR3 is 14 residues long. The V end lost 0 bases, the J end lost 4 bases, and 10 bases lay between the germline ends. The CDR3 DNA reads as TGTGCCAGCAGTTACTCTCACTATACGTACGAGCAGTACTTC. Amino acid sequence: CASSYSHYTYEQYF.

This clonotype was seen a handful of times. V gene TRBV5-1 combines with J gene TRBJ2-1; D is perhaps TRBD1 (6 bases). The germline V and J ends were trimmed by 4 bases and 6 bases, with 17 bases remaining between them. Germline assignment: CDR1 SGHRS and CDR2 YFSETQ. This CDR3 has 15 residues. CDR3 sequence (DNA): TGCGCCAGCAGCCCATCCGGGACAAACGGCAATGAGCAGTTCTTC. As protein: CASSPSGTNGNEQFF.